Below, one T cell receptor (beta chain) is given with its context. Antigen unknown. Primers for the PCR totalled 60 Vbeta and 13 Jbeta. Only in-frame clones appear in the TCRdb table, and some are missing; sequencing was by immunoSEQ multiplex PCR. The sample comprises more than 110,000 clones, more than 70% of which are singletons, and 1% to 1.5% rests with the top ten. Germline V gene lookup returns CDR1 LNHDA and CDR2 SQIVND (reference sequence). The junction had 9 bases not matched to a gene; V was cut back by 7 bases and J by 6 bases. This CDR3 contains 14 residues. This sample was taken from a study of cytomegalovirus exposure and HLA in healthy donors. For the study at large: In an earlier analysis, some 110 million unique TCR beta sequences were found from some 200 million T cells.

Broader study findings: HLA alleles showed associations with some 17,000 TCR beta sequences in a later analysis, at a 0.05 false discovery rate. A later analysis linked a missense DCLRE1C variant to TCR beta V- and J-gene trimming.

The sequenced material came from PBMCs. The chain links TRBV19 to TRBJ2-7, with 10 bases fitting TRBD2. The receptor's source is a male donor in good health and CMV-seropositive. The CDR3 DNA is TGTGCCAGTACCGTAGCGGGGGGTTCGGGCGAGCAGTACTTC. Its protein product is CASTVAGGSGEQYF.